The 9 T cell receptor beta chains below were found in one sample sequenced in a study of cytomegalovirus exposure and HLA in healthy donors. PCR amplification relied on 60 Vbeta primers (plus 13 Jbeta primers). Generated by immunoSEQ multiplex PCR, the TCRdb table keeps only in-frame clones and is missing some. The profile covers 55,000 to 80,000 clones, with 65% to 70% appearing a single time and about 2% taken by the ten largest. The sequencing input was PBMCs. The receptors were gathered from a woman between 25 and 40 years old in good health and CMV-seronegative.

Notes on this clone: An end of the junction does not agree with germline; a read error may underlie this. This chain links TRBV7-9 with TRBJ2-3; D not resolved. The length of the CDR3 is 12 residues. The V gene's germline CDR1 is SEHNR and CDR2 FQNEAQ (reference sequence). The CDR3 loop reads CSSSKSTDTQYF. The CDR3 DNA is TGTTCCAGCAGTAAAAGCACAGATACGCAGTATTTT.

This chain joins TRBV15 and TRBJ2-3, with 7 bases aligning to TRBD1. The V segment lost 3 bases and the J segment 0 bases; nucleotides outside the gene matches: 9. Germline-derived CDR1 and CDR2 are LNHNV and YYDKDF (reference sequence). The CDR3 has 17 residues. The CDR3 reads CATSSTQGIPSTDTQYF. In nucleotides, the CDR3 is TGTGCCACCAGCAGTACACAGGGGATACCTAGCACAGATACGCAGTATTTT.

This clone was seen just once. The chain has TRBV7-2 and TRBJ1-1; a weak D match, TRBD1 (5 bases). V lost 5 bases and J lost 4, with 17 bases in between. Germline V gene lookup returns CDR1 SGHTA and CDR2 FQGNSA. This CDR3 contains 15 residues. CDR3 DNA sequence: TGTGCCAGCAGCCCCAGGAGGGCAGGGACCACTGAAGCTTTCTTT. Its translation is CASSPRRAGTTEAFF.

The chain links TRBV2 to TRBJ2-7; 10 bases agree with TRBD2. This CDR3 is 15 amino acids long. Germline assignment: CDR1 SNHLY and CDR2 FYNNEI. The V gene end was trimmed by 3 bases and the J gene end by 4 bases; junction bases not matched to a gene: 6. The CDR3 DNA sequence: TGTGCCAGCAGTGACGAGGGTAGCGGGGGGTACGAGCAGTACTTC. It is translated as CASSDEGSGGYEQYF.

The chain uses TRBV6-1 and TRBJ2-3, with 9 bases matching TRBD2. V lost 7 bases to trimming and J lost 6 bases; unmatched junction nucleotides: 2. Germline loops: CDR1 MNHNS, CDR2 SASEGT. The CDR3 covers 12 residues. CDR3 amino acids: CASKTSGDTQYF. CDR3 nucleotide sequence: TGTGCCAGCAAAACTAGCGGGGATACGCAGTATTTT.

The chain links TRBV11-2 to TRBJ2-2; D gene uncertain. Trimming removed 4 bases at V and 1 base at J, with 16 bases between. The CDR3 spans 17 residues. Germline V gives CDR1 SGHAT, CDR2 FQNNGV. This CDR3 reads CASSSTAVQKNTGELFF. The DNA of the CDR3 is TGTGCCAGCAGCTCTACCGCCGTGCAAAAGAACACCGGGGAGCTGTTTTTT.

This clone was counted only a few times. V usage is TRBV6-1 and J usage is TRBJ1-2; D remains unclear. CDR3 length: 12 residues. Germline loops: CDR1 MNHNS, CDR2 SASEGT. V was pared by 5 bases and J by 8 bases, with 12 bases between. CDR3 region: CASSPREGGYTF. The CDR3 DNA sequence: TGTGCCAGCAGTCCTCGGGAGGGCGGCTACACCTTC.

J is TRBJ2-1 and V is TRBV29-1; 12 bases are shared with TRBD2. With V trimmed by 6 bases and J by 9 bases, 12 bases remained unmatched. The CDR3 is 15 amino acids. Germline-derived CDR1 and CDR2 are SQVTM and ANQGSEA. The CDR3 nucleotides read TGCAGCGTCGACAGACTAGCGGGGGTATTGGGTGAGCAGTTCTTC. Amino acids: CSVDRLAGVLGEQFF.

This chain connects TRBV28 to TRBJ1-6, with TRBD1 matching 7 bases. Losses at the gene ends were 6 bases for V and 10 bases for J; bases not matched to a gene: 15. The germline gives CDR1 MDHEN, CDR2 SYDVKM. This CDR3 is 16 amino acids long. CDR3 DNA sequence: TGTGCCAGCAGCCCCCCGGACAGGCCTAAGGGGTCACCCCTCCACTTT. Translating it yields CASSPPDRPKGSPLHF. Full variable domain (remainder filled in from reference TRBV28 and TRBJ1-6): DVKVTQSSRYLVKRTGEKVFLECVQDMDHENMFWYRQDPGLGLRLIYFSYDVKMKEKGDIPEGYSVSREKKERFSLILESASTNQTSMYLCASSPPDRPKGSPLHFGNGTRLTVT.